This T cell receptor beta chain was obtained from a study of T cell responses to AZD1222 COVID-19 vaccine. V lost 4 bases to trimming and J lost 3 bases; unmatched junction nucleotides: 2. The CDR3 is 16 amino acids. Germline loops: CDR1 KGHDR, CDR2 SFDVKD. Repertoires were generated with immunoSEQ multiplex PCR, while TCRdb's copy carries only in-frame clones and drops some. The data show about 140,000 clones, with around 90% seen just once and 1.7% held by the top ten. Source: peripheral blood, taken on day 0 of AZD1222 vaccination. The clonotype comes from an adult in good health. The rearrangement joins TRBV24-1 to TRBJ2-3; 14 nucleotides match TRBD2. The CDR3 DNA reads TGTGCCACCAGTGAGGGGACTAGCGGGAGTACAGATACGCAGTATTTT. Its translation: CATSEGTSGSTDTQYF.